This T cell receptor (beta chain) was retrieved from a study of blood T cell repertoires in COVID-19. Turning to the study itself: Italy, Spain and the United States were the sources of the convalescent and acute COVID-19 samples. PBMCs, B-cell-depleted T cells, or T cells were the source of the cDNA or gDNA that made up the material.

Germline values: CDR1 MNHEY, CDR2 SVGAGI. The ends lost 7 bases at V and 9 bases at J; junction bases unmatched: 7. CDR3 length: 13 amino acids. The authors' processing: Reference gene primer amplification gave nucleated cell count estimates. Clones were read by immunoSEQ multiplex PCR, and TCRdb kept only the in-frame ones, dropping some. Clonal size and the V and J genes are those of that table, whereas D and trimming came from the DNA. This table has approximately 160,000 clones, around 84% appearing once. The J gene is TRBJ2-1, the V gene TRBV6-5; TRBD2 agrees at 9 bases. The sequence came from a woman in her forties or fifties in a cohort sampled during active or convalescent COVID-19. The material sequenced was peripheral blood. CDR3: CASTAGGRGEQFF. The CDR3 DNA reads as TGTGCCAGCACGGCGGGGGGGCGTGGTGAGCAGTTCTTC.